Listed below are T cell receptor beta chains from one sample, sequenced in a study of cytomegalovirus exposure and HLA in healthy donors. The protocol was immunoSEQ multiplex PCR, while the TCRdb copy is restricted to in-frame clones and leaves out a portion. The sample has 150,000 to 180,000 clones; 80% are singletons. Sequenced input: PBMCs. The source is a woman aged 40 to 50 in good health and CMV-seropositive. Each CDR3 is given with its conserved first and last residue. The order of the fields is V gene, D gene, clone size, J gene, CDR3 protein, CDR3 DNA. The D gene is left open where the match is weak. The size of a clone is reported for some rows only, either as once, few or many, or as a class for expanded clones.

v_gene: TRBV19; d_gene: NA; abundance: NA; j_gene: TRBJ1-2; CDR3aa: CASRQGGTYGYTF; CDR3nt: TGTGCCAGTAGACAGGGCGGAACCTATGGCTACACCTTC
v_gene: TRBV2; d_gene: NA; abundance: NA; j_gene: TRBJ1-1; CDR3aa: CASSQPGRNTEAFF; CDR3nt: TGTGCCAGCAGTCAACCCGGGAGGAACACTGAAGCTTTCTTT
v_gene: TRBV5-8; d_gene: NA; abundance: once; j_gene: TRBJ1-1; CDR3aa: CASSLRNKGLYGLEAFF; CDR3nt: TGTGCCAGCAGCTTGAGGAATAAGGGATTATACGGACTTGAAGCTTTCTTT
v_gene: TRBV6-1; d_gene: NA; abundance: NA; j_gene: TRBJ1-4; CDR3aa: CASSSYHGGVEKLFF; CDR3nt: TGTGCCAGCAGTTCATACCATGGCGGAGTCGAAAAACTGTTTTTT
v_gene: TRBV7-9; d_gene: NA; abundance: NA; j_gene: TRBJ2-7; CDR3aa: CASSPGQTYEQYF; CDR3nt: TGTGCCAGCAGCCCCGGACAGACCTACGAGCAGTACTTC
v_gene: TRBV5-1; d_gene: NA; abundance: NA; j_gene: TRBJ2-7; CDR3aa: CASSRTGRDYEQYF; CDR3nt: TGCGCCAGCAGCCGGACAGGGAGGGACTACGAGCAGTACTTC
v_gene: TRBV6-1; d_gene: NA; abundance: NA; j_gene: TRBJ1-5; CDR3aa: CASSVEGLNQPQHF; CDR3nt: TGTGCCAGCAGTGTGGAGGGGTTGAATCAGCCCCAGCATTTT
v_gene: TRBV7-9; d_gene: NA; abundance: NA; j_gene: TRBJ1-4; CDR3aa: CASSLHEVPREKLFF; CDR3nt: TGTGCCAGCAGCTTACATGAGGTACCTAGGGAAAAACTGTTTTTT
v_gene: TRBV18; d_gene: TRBD1; abundance: NA; j_gene: TRBJ2-7; CDR3aa: CASSPEDRAPYEQYF; CDR3nt: TGTGCCAGCTCACCCGAGGACAGGGCCCCCTACGAGCAGTACTTC
v_gene: TRBV30; d_gene: NA; abundance: NA; j_gene: TRBJ1-4; CDR3aa: CAWSVVRGSNEKLFF; CDR3nt: TGTGCCTGGAGTGTAGTTCGGGGGAGTAATGAAAAACTGTTTTTT
v_gene: TRBV19; d_gene: NA; abundance: medium-sized; j_gene: TRBJ2-1; CDR3aa: CASSQSGDEQFF; CDR3nt: TGTGCCAGTAGTCAGAGCGGCGATGAGCAGTTCTTC
v_gene: TRBV9; d_gene: NA; abundance: once; j_gene: TRBJ2-1; CDR3aa: CASSVAPERDEQFF; CDR3nt: TGTGCCAGCAGCGTAGCCCCTGAGCGCGATGAGCAGTTCTTC